This T cell receptor beta chain is from a study of T cells in localized non-small cell lung cancer. To note about this clone: Its antigen is not identified.

Repertoires were generated with immunoSEQ multiplex PCR, while TCRdb's copy carries only in-frame clones and drops some. The sample lists 45,000 to 70,000 clones; about nine tenths were seen once. Study conclusions and caveats: Sequencing involved a lone tumor region, leaving heterogeneity possible. Peak T cell clonality was found in uninvolved adjacent lung, exceeding tumor. Out of the top 100 tumor clones, a median around 60 were seen in adjacent lung. In the blood, greater T cell density corresponded to longer overall survival.

The CDR3 totals 14 residues. Germline CDR1 and CDR2: ENHRY and SYGVKD. V shed 2 bases and J shed 4 bases, with 12 bases lying between them. The V and J genes are TRBV10-3 and TRBJ2-7, with D possibly TRBD1 on 5 matching bases. The sequence was obtained from a woman aged 35-75 years with stage I lung adenocarcinoma. The sequences come from peripheral blood, collected before any cancer treatment. The CDR3 nucleotides are TGTGCCATCAGTGAGAAGGACATTCCTTACGAGCAGTACTTC. Residues: CAISEKDIPYEQYF.